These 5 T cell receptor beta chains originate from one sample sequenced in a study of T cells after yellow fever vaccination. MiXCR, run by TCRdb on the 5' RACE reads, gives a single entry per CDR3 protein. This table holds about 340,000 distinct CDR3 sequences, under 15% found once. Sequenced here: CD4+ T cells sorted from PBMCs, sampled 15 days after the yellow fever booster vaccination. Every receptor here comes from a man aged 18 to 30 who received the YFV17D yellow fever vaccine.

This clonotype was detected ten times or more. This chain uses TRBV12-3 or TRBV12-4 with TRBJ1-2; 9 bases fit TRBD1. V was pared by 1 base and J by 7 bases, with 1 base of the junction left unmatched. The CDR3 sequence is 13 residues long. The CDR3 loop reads CASSLGDRAGYTF. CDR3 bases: TGTGCCAGCAGTTTAGGGGACAGGGCTGGCTACACCTTC.

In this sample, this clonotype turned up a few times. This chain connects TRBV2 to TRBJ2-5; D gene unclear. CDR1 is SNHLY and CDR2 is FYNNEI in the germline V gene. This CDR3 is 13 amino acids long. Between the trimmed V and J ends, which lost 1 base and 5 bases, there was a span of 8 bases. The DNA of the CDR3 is TGTGCCAGCAGTGAAGGGGCCCGGGAGACCCAGTACTTC. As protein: CASSEGARETQYF.

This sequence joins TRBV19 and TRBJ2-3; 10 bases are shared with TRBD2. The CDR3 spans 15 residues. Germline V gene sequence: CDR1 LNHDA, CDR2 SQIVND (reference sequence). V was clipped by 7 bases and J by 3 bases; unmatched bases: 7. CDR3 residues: CASTPLAGRTDTQYF. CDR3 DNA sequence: TGTGCCAGTACCCCACTAGCGGGGAGGACAGATACGCAGTATTTT.

The CDR3 sequence: CASTSVAGGADTQYF. For the CDR3, the DNA is TGTGCCAGCACCTCGGTAGCGGGGGGAGCAGATACGCAGTATTTT. This chain links TRBV2 with TRBJ2-3; 10 bases line up with TRBD2. V was pared by 7 bases and J by 4 bases, with 8 bases of the junction left unmatched. Germline V gene lookup returns CDR1 SNHLY and CDR2 FYNNEI. This CDR3 is 15 amino acids long.

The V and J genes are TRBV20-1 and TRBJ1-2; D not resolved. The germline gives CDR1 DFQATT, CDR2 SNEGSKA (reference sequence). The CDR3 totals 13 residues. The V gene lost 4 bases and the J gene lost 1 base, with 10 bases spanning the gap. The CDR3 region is CSATEQINYGYTF. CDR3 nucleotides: TGCAGTGCTACTGAACAGATTAACTATGGCTACACCTTC.